This record covers a single T cell receptor (beta chain). No antigen is known for it. Its ends do not fully match the called genes, so a read error is possible. Read against the paper, the sample's time point label means: patch test 3, about 24 weeks after DPC sensitization. Read against the paper, the sample's treatment or condition label means: therapeutic diphenylcyclopropenone sensitization with weekly scalp DPC. At every patch-test visit, the blood draw took place before the patch test was put on. Eligible patients were aged 18 to 70, diagnosed with alopecia, deemed suitable for DPC therapy, and excluded if pregnant. Total RNA was extracted from unfractionated whole blood that had been collected in Tempus Blood RNA tubes. This sample was taken from a study of human T cells and chemical hapten exposure (dated by TCRdb to 2020 to 2022). Looking at the study overall: For sensitization, 2% DPC in acetone was applied to an approximately 2 cm by approximately 2 cm area of upper inner arm skin. Weekly therapeutic DPC doses were additionally applied to the scalp of patients throughout the roughly 23-week study period. Patch testing was performed on the upper back with Finn chambers containing 0.01% DPC, and the patch tests were scored after 6 days according to International Contact Dermatitis Research Group standards. Alopecia areata with under or over 50% scalp involvement, alopecia totalis and alopecia universalis were represented in the patient cohort, which was mostly female. Libraries were combined into a pool for sequencing, and differences in TCR yield between samples came mainly from small differences in library volumes within the pool. In alopecia patients, the study followed how the peripheral blood TCR repertoire changed in vivo over primary and secondary sensitization to diphenylcyclopropenone (DPC), a hapten. Blood samples were taken from patients before sensitization (week 0) and at 2, 6 and about 24 weeks after DPC sensitization. Blood for TCR sequencing was provided by twenty-nine alopecia patients at one to four time points (pre-sensitization, 2, 6 and 24 weeks).

Study-wide findings and limitations: Patch test score correlated positively with the number of PT1 expanded TCRs, reaching significance at thresholds 8, 16 and 32 but not at 4. No change with DPC sensitization was found in the number of TCRs above 1 in 1000 frequency, and no evidence of global repertoire structure alterations was found. Repeated subsampling changed both the strength of the expansion versus patch-test correlation and the threshold at which the correlation became significant. Alopecia, a presumed autoimmune disease, was present in all patients, so the immune response of the patients might differ from that of healthy individuals. Significantly more large CDR3 similarity clusters were formed by expanded TCRs than by pre-sensitization or healthy control sets, consistent with antigen-driven responses.

CDR1 and CDR2 are drawn from the germline V gene: SGHRS, YFSETQ. From cysteine to phenylalanine, the CDR3 is 15 amino acids long. Just CDR3 DNA is preserved here, 45 bases in frame from base 1. The library was generated by RACE. Sequenced on a NextSeq 500. During library preparation, unique molecular identifiers were attached to individual cDNA molecules so that TCRs could be counted in a quantitative, reproducible way. From each blood RNA sample, both TCR alpha and TCR beta chains were sequenced. The original pipeline was this. Samples had a median of roughly 91,000 TCRs, with a range from roughly 23,224 to 750,000. V, J and CDR3 annotation of the TCR reads was performed with the Decombinator software suite. Every sample was subsampled to the same number of TCRs (28,000) for the PS versus PT1 abundance plots. Expanded TCRs were defined as absent before sensitization and observed at least eight times at the 2-week time point. TCRdb reanalyzed the raw reads on its own, using fastp at Q25 for trimming and MiXCR for clone calling, and kept in-frame beta chains. All rows with the same CDR3 protein become a single entry with the most common DNA and genes. The V and J calls follow TCRdb's processing rather than the paper's. The table for this sample lists 70,000 or so distinct CDR3 sequences; around 10% of them were counted only once. The top ten clones comprise approximately 1.4% of the sample.

The sequence came from a woman in her forties or fifties with alopecia areata. Some clones in this sample may be carry-over from other donors' samples. The sequence links TRBV5-1 to TRBJ1-1; a weak D assignment points to TRBD1 (5 bases agree). The sequences come from whole blood, collected in connection with sensitization to the hapten diphenylcyclopropenone (DPC). The CDR3 amino acid sequence is: CASSRGSRENTGAFF. The base sequence is TGCGCCAGCAGCAGGGGTAGCAGGGAGAACACTGGAGCTTTCTTT.